This passage covers 2 T cell receptor beta chains from one sample sequenced in a study of T cell responses to AZD1222 COVID-19 vaccine listed by TCRdb under 2021. The time point label on this specimen signifies: about 28 days (+/-7) after the second vaccine dose. Libraries were constructed by the immunoSEQ multiplex PCR assay. As stored in TCRdb, this immuneACCESS dataset retains in-frame rearrangements with V and J assigned. A fraction of the clones does not appear; measured against another copy, unresolved V genes explain less than half of the discrepancy, and the remainder lacks a known reason. The sample profile shows approximately 130,000 clones; about nine tenths of them were found once. 8% to 10% of the sample goes to the ten largest clones. This specimen consisted of peripheral blood, obtained 28 days after the second AZD1222 dose. The receptors stem from an adult who received the AZD1222 COVID-19 vaccine.

V and J are TRBV7-3 and TRBJ1-1; no clear D. V was shortened by 2 bases and J by 6 bases, with 7 bases between the two germline ends. The CDR3 is 12 residues long. The V gene's germline CDR1 is SGHTA and CDR2 FQGTGA. The CDR3 region has the DNA TGTGCCAGCAGCTTAGGAGGATCTGAAGCTTTCTTT. Amino acid sequence: CASSLGGSEAFF. The entire variable domain, with the rest obtained from reference TRBV7-3 and TRBJ1-1, is as follows: GAGVSQTPSNKVTEKGKYVELRCDPISGHTALYWYRQSLGQGPEFLIYFQGTGAADDSGLPNDRFFAVRPEGSVSTLKIQRTERGDSAVYLCASSLGGSEAFFGQGTRLTVV.

This rearrangement joins TRBV18 to TRBJ2-2; D gene ambiguous. V lost 6 bases and J lost 4, with 18 bases in between. CDR3 length: 16 amino acids. Germline CDR1 and CDR2: KGHSH and LQKENI. In nucleotides, the CDR3 is TGTGCCAGCTCCCACGGACGGCCAACGGGCACCGGGGAGCTGTTTTTT. This gives the protein CASSHGRPTGTGELFF.